The T cell receptor beta chain described here comes from a study of T-cell memory formation after mild COVID-19. Study-wide results and caveats: Pre-infection memory contained some responding clones, which suggested that cross-reactive memory had joined. Contracting clones from day 15 to 85 had balanced CD4/CD8; later expanders favoured CD4+.

Germline CDR1 reads SQVTM; CDR2 reads ANQGSEA. Trimming took 8 bases from V and 0 from J, leaving 15 bases between them. The CDR3 is 14 residues long. This clonotype occurred many times. The antigen remains undetermined. From 5'RACE with constant-segment primers came TCR alpha and TCR beta cDNA libraries that carried sample barcodes and UMIs. MiXCR, run by TCRdb on the 5' RACE reads, gives a single entry per CDR3 protein. Here the sample spans more than 250,000 distinct CDR3 sequences, around 15% being singletons. Material: PBMCs or a T cell subset sorted from them (not recorded which). The clonotype was recovered from a man younger than 35 who had mild COVID-19 (a few samples of this study predate the infection). Cell type and time point are not known. The chain employs TRBV29-1 and TRBJ2-3, with D possibly TRBD1 on 5 matching bases. The CDR3 here is CSTDRGDSTDTQYF. In DNA form, the CDR3 reads TGCAGCACCGACAGAGGCGATAGCACAGATACGCAGTATTTT.